This T cell receptor beta chain was profiled in a study of blood T cell repertoires in COVID-19. Germline V lookup: CDR1 MNHEY, CDR2 SVGAGI. The V gene lost 2 bases and the J gene lost 0 bases, with 7 bases spanning the gap. The CDR3 is made up of 14 amino acids. Some clones are missing from TCRdb's copy, which holds only in-frame ones; the method was immunoSEQ multiplex PCR. In the table there are nearly 250,000 clones, about 82% of which are singletons. This chain links TRBV6-5 with TRBJ1-1; tentatively, D is TRBD1 (5 bases). The TCR comes from a woman older than 75 with COVID-19, enrolled during active disease. Sample: peripheral blood. Here the CDR3 DNA reads TGTGCCAGCAGTTACCGACAGCTGAACACTGAAGCTTTCTTT. Its protein is CASSYRQLNTEAFF.